This TCR beta chain is from a study of OX40 agonist ivuxolimab in advanced cancers. With regard to the full study: Ivuxolimab was a fully human IgG2 agonistic monoclonal antibody targeting the costimulatory receptor OX40 (CD134). Of the approximately 50 dose-escalation patients, hepatocellular carcinoma was present in 19, melanoma in roughly 15, renal cell carcinoma in 9 and head and neck cancer in 9. A male proportion of nearly 85% and a mean age of approximately 62 years, ranging from about 23 to 79, were recorded for the dose-escalation cohort. The purpose of peripheral TCRbeta sequencing was to test whether ivuxolimab changed TCR sequence diversity and led to clonal T-cell expansion. Intravenous ivuxolimab was administered to patients every 2 weeks at six dose levels: 0.01, 0.1, 0.3, 1.5, 3 and 10 mg/kg. The paper reports the monotherapy dose-escalation portion (N of about 47 patients) of the phase I ivuxolimab trial. Three dose-escalation patients achieved partial responses, one with hepatocellular carcinoma and two with cutaneous melanoma. Patients were allowed to have had prior anti-PD-1, anti-PD-L1 or anti-CTLA-4 therapy, and less than 45% of the dose-escalation patients had previously received checkpoint inhibitors.

Overall results and qualifications from the work: Low levels of normalized T-cell clonal expansion were also seen in some patients who did not respond. After ivuxolimab, CD8+ T cells had more expanded clones than CD4+ T cells on average. In the 0.1-3.0 mg/kg groups, partial responders had among the lowest normalized peripheral clonal expansion, particularly in CD8+ T cells. Which antigens the clonally expanded peripheral T cells were specific for was not determined. At doses of 0.1 to 3.0 mg/kg, clonal expansion of both CD4+ and CD8+ blood T cells was observed from baseline to week 6.

A remark on this clone: What this receptor recognizes is not known. Qualities for individual bases were not recorded, and no much larger clone is one base off.

Patients with a history of autoimmune disease or receiving systemic immunosuppression were excluded from the trial. Peripheral blood for TCR sequencing was collected from all dose cohorts at baseline, on cycle 4 day 1, and on cycle 7 day 1. Samples were obtained from an open-label, multicenter, first-in-human phase I dose-escalation trial of ivuxolimab. Adults with locally advanced or metastatic head and neck squamous cell, hepatocellular, melanoma or renal cell carcinoma were enrolled in the trial. Before TCR sequencing, CD4+ T cells and CD8+ T cells from peripheral blood were sorted into separate populations. Genomic DNA was extracted from sorted cells for sequencing of the TCRbeta CDR3 region. The immunoSEQ Assay was used to sequence the TCRbeta CDR3 regions. TCRdb took over this immuneACCESS table, retaining in-frame rearrangements with V and J assigned. Such tables are incomplete; in checked studies, under half of the missing clones stem from an unresolved V gene, and the remainder is unexplained. For this sample the table gives under 70,000 clones, of which approximately 92% were detected only once. Roughly 0.6% of the sample is held by the ten biggest clonotypes.

This clonotype originated in an adult with an advanced solid tumor such as melanoma, head and neck, liver or kidney cancer. The specimen was CD4+ or CD8+ T cells sorted from blood, collected in a trial of the OX40 agonist ivuxolimab.

Here is the DNA: TGTGCCAGCAGCGGGAGATATGGCTACACCTTC. This yields the protein CASSGRYGYTF. The rearranged chain carries TRBV6-1 and TRBJ1-2, with the D gene not clear enough to name. CDR1 and CDR2 are drawn from the germline V gene: MNHNS, SASEGT. Between the V and J ends, shortened by 6 bases and 5 bases respectively, the junction contains 7 bases. The CDR3 runs 11 amino acids, cysteine and phenylalanine included. The sequence is cut down to CDR3 DNA, 33 bases in frame from base 1.